The 15 T cell receptor beta chains in this list originate from one sample, sequenced in a study of T cell responses to AZD1222 COVID-19 vaccine. Produced via immunoSEQ multiplex PCR; TCRdb's table is partial and in-frame only. The sample holds some 110,000 clones, 88% seen once. The sample was peripheral blood, taken 28 days after the second AZD1222 dose. These receptors all stem from an adult who received the AZD1222 COVID-19 vaccine.

CDR3 nucleotide sequence: TGTGCCAGCGGACTAGCGGGAGCCTACGAGCAGTACTTC. Encoded protein: CASGLAGAYEQYF. The chain combines TRBV10-3 with TRBJ2-7; 13 bases map to TRBD2. From germline, CDR1 is ENHRY and CDR2 SYGVKD. J was trimmed by 2 bases and V by 10 bases; bases with no gene match: 2. The length of the CDR3 is 13 residues.

This clone is a singleton in its sample. The chain has TRBV12-2 and TRBJ2-1; no DNA check was done on the table's D call, TRBD1. TRBV12-2 constitutes a pseudogene. This CDR3 is built from 14 residues. The CDR3 nucleotides are TGTGCAAGTCGCTTAGAGGACAGAAACAATGAGCAGTTCTTC. Protein product: CASRLEDRNNEQFF.

This chain links TRBV7-5 with TRBJ1-1. TRBV7-5 is listed as a pseudogene. The CDR3 contains 17 residues. CDR3 DNA sequence: TGTGCCAGAAGCTTAGCGCGGGTGGCAGGAGGGAAGACTGAAGCTTTCTTT. It encodes CARSLARVAGGKTEAFF.

The V gene is TRBV19, the J gene TRBJ2-3; D tentatively fits TRBD1 or TRBD2 (6 bases each). V was shortened by 0 bases and J by 6 bases, with 16 bases between the two germline ends. Germline V lookup: CDR1 LNHDA, CDR2 SQIVND (reference sequence). The CDR3 runs 16 residues. CDR3 region: CASSIDSRGAGDTQYF. The CDR3 coding sequence is TGTGCCAGTAGTATAGATAGTAGGGGGGCAGGTGATACGCAGTATTTT.

This clone has only one observation. V usage is TRBV28 and J usage is TRBJ1-5; 7 bases agree with TRBD1. The V segment lost 5 bases and the J segment 3 bases; nucleotides outside the gene matches: 10. There are 16 residues in the CDR3. Germline V gene sequence: CDR1 MDHEN, CDR2 SYDVKM. CDR3 bases: TGTGCCAGCAGTCCGCATTGGGGGACAGACAATCAGCCCCAGCATTTT. This codes for CASSPHWGTDNQPQHF.

The chain carries TRBV30 and TRBJ2-7; D may match TRBD1 or TRBD2 (5 bases each). V shed 3 bases and J shed 0 bases, with 12 bases lying between them. In germline, CDR1 is GTSNPN, CDR2 SVGIG (reference sequence). The CDR3 sequence is 14 residues long. The CDR3 reads CAWRTRGSSYEQYF. The CDR3 region has the DNA TGTGCCTGGAGGACCCGGGGCAGCTCCTACGAGCAGTACTTC. Looking up the rest from reference TRBV30 and TRBJ2-7 gives the full variable domain: SQTIHQWPATLVQPVGSPLSLECTVEGTSNPNLYWYRQAAGRGLQLLFYSVGIGQISSEVPQNLSASRPQDRQFILSSKKLLLSDSGFYLCAWRTRGSSYEQYFGPGTRLTVT.

The rearrangement links TRBV7-4 to TRBJ1-5, with D tentatively TRBD1 (5 bases). The CDR3 length is 17 residues. V was shortened by 5 bases and J by 1 base, with 18 bases between the two germline ends. Germline assignment: CDR1 SGHVT and CDR2 SQSDAQ. In nucleotides, the CDR3 is TGTGCCAGCAGCCCGGGGGGATACCTTCGGAGCAATCAGCCCCAGCATTTT. The encoded protein is CASSPGGYLRSNQPQHF.

The rearrangement links TRBV30 to TRBJ1-3; 7 bases match TRBD1. Per germline, CDR1 GTSNPN and CDR2 SVGIG (reference sequence). Trimming at V came to 3 bases and at J to 0 bases, leaving 8 bases not matched to a gene. CDR3 length: 16 residues. The chain's CDR3 is CAWSLSGGSSGNTIYF. The CDR3 DNA follows: TGTGCCTGGAGCCTTTCAGGGGGGAGCTCTGGAAACACCATATATTTT.

The CDR3 bases are TGTGCCAGCAGCCCCCCCCGGAAAGATACGCAGTATTTT. Protein sequence: CASSPPRKDTQYF. The V call is TRBV7-8, the J call TRBJ2-3, with D unresolved. V dropped 5 bases and J dropped 5 bases, with 11 bases sitting between them. The germline V gene encodes CDR1 SGHVS and CDR2 FQNEAQ. The CDR3 is made up of 13 amino acids.

CDR3 loop: CASRGNQRLFF. The CDR3 DNA reads TGTGCCAGCAGAGGCAATCAGAGACTGTTTTTT. The chain joins TRBV2 to TRBJ1-4, with no clear D. This CDR3 has 11 amino acids. V lost 6 bases, J lost 13 bases, and 12 bases lay in between. CDR1 and CDR2 from the germline V gene are SNHLY and FYNNEI. The entire variable domain, with the rest obtained from reference TRBV2 and TRBJ1-4, is as follows: EPEVTQTPSHQVTQMGQEVILRCVPISNHLYFYWYRQILGQKVEFLVSFYNNEISEKSEIFDDQFSVERPDGSNFTLKIRSTKLEDSAMYFCASRGNQRLFFGSGTQLSVL.

The chain uses TRBV7-9 and TRBJ2-3; D call uncertain. This CDR3 has 11 residues. CDR1 and CDR2 (germline): SEHNR, FQNEAQ (reference sequence). V shed 8 bases and J shed 3 bases, with 6 bases lying between them. CDR3 coding DNA: TGTGCCAGCGACACGACAGATACGCAGTATTTT. Encoded protein: CASDTTDTQYF.

This clone was counted a few times. The chain uses TRBV19 and TRBJ1-1, with TRBD1 identical over 7 bases. V shed 4 bases, J shed 1 base, and the junction held 9 bases outside the gene matches. This CDR3 spans 16 amino acids. The germline CDR1 and CDR2 sequences are LNHDA and SQIVND (reference sequence). Here the CDR3 DNA reads TGTGCCAGTAGTACCTCACAGGGGACGTGGAACACTGAAGCTTTCTTT. Its protein product is CASSTSQGTWNTEAFF.

The CDR3 here is CASSLQGLNQPQHF. In nucleotides, the CDR3 is TGTGCCAGCAGCCTACAGGGGCTCAATCAGCCCCAGCATTTT. This rearrangement joins TRBV7-9 to TRBJ1-5, with 7 positions matching TRBD1. This CDR3 region has 14 residues. J lost 3 bases, V lost 5 bases, and 4 bases had no gene match. Germline values: CDR1 SEHNR, CDR2 FQNEAQ (reference sequence).

This clone appeared a single time. Here the CDR3 reads CASSIGEKAFF. The DNA of the CDR3 is TGTGCCAGTAGTATCGGGGAGAAAGCTTTCTTT. The chain joins TRBV19 to TRBJ1-1; the D is unclear. V lost 3 bases to trimming and J lost 9 bases, with 8 bases between them. CDR3 size: 11 residues. Germline CDR1 and CDR2: LNHDA and SQIVND (reference sequence).

This clone is a singleton in its sample. This chain joins TRBV29-1 and TRBJ2-7; 8 bases match TRBD1. Germline V gives CDR1 SQVTM, CDR2 ANQGSEA. The CDR3 loop spans 15 amino acids. The V segment lost 0 bases and the J segment 3 bases; nucleotides outside the gene matches: 7. DNA for the CDR3: TGCAGCGTTGAAGACCCGACAGGGGCCAACTACGAGCAGTACTTC. This codes for CSVEDPTGANYEQYF.